Below, 6 T cell receptor beta chains from the same sample are listed, as sequenced in a study of shared T cell receptors in the human thymus. Profiling relied on immunoSEQ multiplex PCR, and the TCRdb table lists in-frame clones only, not all of them. The data show almost 550,000 clones, with around three quarters seen just once and 0.013% held by the top ten. This sample also belongs to another study, concerning human thymus T cells.

Material: thymocytes. All receptors derive from a boy under three years old with a congenital heart defect.

CDR3 bases: TGTGCCAGCAGTTTCAGGGGCTCTGTTGGAAACACCATATATTTT. Its translation: CASSFRGSVGNTIYF. This rearrangement joins TRBV28 to TRBJ1-3, with TRBD1 as a possible D gene (6 bases). This CDR3 comprises 15 residues. CDR1 MDHEN and CDR2 SYDVKM come from the germline V gene. Trimming stripped 3 bases from V and 3 bases from J, with 12 bases between. The full variable domain, rest sourced from reference TRBV28 and TRBJ1-3, is DVKVTQSSRYLVKRTGEKVFLECVQDMDHENMFWYRQDPGLGLRLIYFSYDVKMKEKGDIPEGYSVSREKKERFSLILESASTNQTSMYLCASSFRGSVGNTIYFGEGSWLTVV.

The chain links TRBV4-2 to TRBJ1-1; D unresolved. V shed 0 bases and J shed 0 bases, with 14 bases lying between them. In germline, CDR1 is LGHNA, CDR2 YNFKEQ. CDR3 length: 17 residues. The CDR3 reads CASSQDLAGELNTEAFF. CDR3 DNA sequence: TGTGCCAGCAGCCAAGATCTGGCGGGTGAGTTGAACACTGAAGCTTTCTTT.

The chain joins TRBV2 to TRBJ2-7; 10 nucleotides align to TRBD2. V lost 2 bases, J lost 2 bases, and 6 bases stayed unmatched. Germline V gene sequence: CDR1 SNHLY, CDR2 FYNNEI. The CDR3 is 16 amino acids. This chain's CDR3 is CASSEIGLAVTYEQYF. CDR3 bases: TGTGCCAGCAGTGAAATCGGACTAGCGGTTACCTACGAGCAGTACTTC.

The V call is TRBV14, the J call TRBJ2-7, with 8 bases fitting TRBD1. In germline, CDR1 is SGHDN, CDR2 FVKESK. Germline trimming cut 3 bases from V and 5 bases from J; bases unmatched to any gene: 12. This CDR3 spans 16 amino acids. CDR3 DNA: TGTGCCAGCAGCCAGAATCAAGGACAGGGTATTAACGAGCAGTACTTC. Its protein product is CASSQNQGQGINEQYF.

The chain recombines TRBV6-6 with TRBJ1-4, with 8 bases fitting TRBD1. There are 15 residues in the CDR3. After removal of 2 bases from V and 4 bases from J, the junction contained 3 bases not matched to a gene. Germline assignment: CDR1 MNHNY and CDR2 SVGAGI (reference sequence). In DNA form, the CDR3 reads TGTGCCAGCAGTTACCGGACAGGGTGTAATGAAAAACTGTTTTTT. This gives the protein CASSYRTGCNEKLFF.

The chain combines TRBV29-1 with TRBJ1-1; D gene ambiguous. The CDR3 contains 16 residues. Germline CDR1 is SQVTM and CDR2 is ANQGSEA. Trimming stripped 1 base from V and 6 bases from J, with 21 bases between. The CDR3 DNA reads as TGCAGCGTTGAAGCGAGAAGCAGGTTAGGTCTTCCTGAAGCTTTCTTT. Residues: CSVEARSRLGLPEAFF.